The 20 T cell receptor beta chains listed next were all sequenced from one sample in a study of blood T cells in healthy people across ages. Primed by a sample-barcoded 5' primer and a J-beta primer mix, a second PCR proceeded for 7 to 11 cycles. Each CDR3 protein is one row after TCRdb ran MiXCR on the 5' RACE reads. The sample includes about 1.6 million distinct CDR3 sequences, roughly 32% seen only once; the top ten take around 11%. The sample comprised blood. The receptors originated from a woman between 25 and 40 years old in good health.

This clonotype was counted a few times. The chain carries TRBV3-1 and TRBJ2-7, with no clear D. This CDR3 region has 14 residues. Trimming took 0 bases from V and 3 from J, leaving 9 bases between them. The V gene's germline CDR1 is LGHDT and CDR2 YNNKEL (reference sequence). The CDR3 bases are TGTGCCAGCAGCCAAGATGGCGGATACTACGAGCAGTACTTC. Translated, it gives CASSQDGGYYEQYF.

The V gene is TRBV10-3, the J gene TRBJ1-1; 7 positions match TRBD1. This CDR3 contains 14 residues. Germline-derived CDR1 and CDR2 are ENHRY and SYGVKD. Unmatched junction bases numbered 5, after V lost 6 bases and J lost 1 base. The CDR3: CAISPQGSNTEAFF. For the CDR3, the DNA is TGTGCCATCAGCCCACAGGGGTCGAACACTGAAGCTTTCTTT.

This clonotype was observed a handful of times. V usage is TRBV12-3 or TRBV12-4 and J usage is TRBJ1-2; D is undetermined. V lost 3 bases and J lost 7, with 12 bases in between. The CDR3 has 13 residues. The DNA for the CDR3 is TGTGCCAGCAGTTTTTTTGGCCGGACTGGCTACACCTTC. It yields the protein CASSFFGRTGYTF.

With respect to this clonotype: This CDR3 is missing its conserved last phenylalanine or tryptophan, likely due to a read error. The DNA is left out, because the CDR3 cannot be placed on it with certainty; the CDR3 is given as TCRdb lists it. The chain combines TRBV21-1 with TRBJ2-4; TRBD1, the table's D call, was not compared with the DNA. TRBV21-1 is classified as a pseudogene. The CDR3 has 15 residues if both end residues are counted. CDR3 loop: CASSKAGQGTYEQYC.

The genes are TRBV25-1 and TRBJ2-5, with 7 bases lining up with TRBD2. Germline lookup yields CDR1 MGHDK and CDR2 SYGVNS. Germline trimming cut 0 bases from V and 5 bases from J; bases unmatched to any gene: 24. The CDR3 covers 21 residues. The CDR3, as DNA: TGTGCCAGCAGTGAATATCCTACACCGAAAAGAAGGGGAGGGGTTGACGAGACCCAGTACTTC. It encodes CASSEYPTPKRRGGVDETQYF. Filled out from reference TRBV25-1 and TRBJ2-5, the complete variable domain reads EADIYQTPRYLVIGTGKKITLECSQTMGHDKMYWYQQDPGMELHLIHYSYGVNSTEKGDLSSESTVSRIRTEHFPLTLESARPSHTSQYLCASSEYPTPKRRGGVDETQYFGPGTRLLVL.

The rearrangement links TRBV3-1 to TRBJ1-1; TRBD1 might be the D (5 bases). CDR1 and CDR2 from the germline V gene are LGHDT and YNNKEL (reference sequence). V dropped 5 bases and J dropped 2 bases, with 15 bases sitting between them. This CDR3 region has 15 residues. The CDR3 DNA reads TGTGCCAGCAGCTTTGGGACTAATGGAAACACTGAAGCTTTCTTT. It is translated as CASSFGTNGNTEAFF.

The chain couples TRBV4-1 to TRBJ2-5; D perhaps matches TRBD2 (7 bases). V was cut by 2 bases and J by 5 bases, with 12 bases left in between. Germline lookup yields CDR1 MGHRA and CDR2 YSYEKL. The length of the CDR3 is 14 residues. The CDR3: CASSQQQGGETQYF. The CDR3 DNA reads as TGCGCCAGCAGCCAACAACAGGGAGGGGAGACCCAGTACTTC.

This chain links TRBV27 with TRBJ1-2, with a weak D call TRBD1 (6 bases). Trimming pared 2 bases from V and 13 bases from J, leaving 14 bases between. Germline lookup yields CDR1 MNHEY and CDR2 SMNVEV (reference sequence). This CDR3 is 12 amino acids long. Here the CDR3 DNA reads TGTGCCAGCAGTTTAGGGGGGCAGGTATTCACCTTC. Protein product: CASSLGGQVFTF.

Points on this clonotype: A much larger clone sits a single nucleotide away, making a read error possible. The chain carries TRBV6-6 and TRBJ2-7, with 11 bases lining up with TRBD1. CDR3 size: 15 residues. From germline, CDR1 is MNHNY and CDR2 SVGAGI (reference sequence). Trimming cost V 5 bases and J 5 bases; bases outside gene matches: 8. The CDR3 DNA reads as TGTGCCAGCAGTCACAAGGGACAGGGGGAGGACGAGCAGTACTTC. This translates into CASSHKGQGEDEQYF.

The chain combines TRBV3-1 with TRBJ2-5; D perhaps matches TRBD2 (5 bases). There are 15 residues in the CDR3. CDR1 and CDR2 (germline): LGHDT, YNNKEL (reference sequence). The V end was cut by 2 bases, the J end by 1 base, with 11 bases between. CDR3 DNA: TGTGCCAGCAGCCAACCACTAGGAGGCCAAGAGACCCAGTACTTC. This translates into CASSQPLGGQETQYF.

The genes are TRBV6-6 and TRBJ2-1; D possibly corresponds to TRBD2 (5 bases). V dropped 5 bases and J dropped 0 bases, with 17 bases sitting between them. Germline CDR1 is MNHNY and CDR2 is SVGAGI (reference sequence). This CDR3 has 17 amino acids. Here the CDR3 reads CASSQDLIPSSYNEQFF. The CDR3 nucleotides read TGTGCCAGCAGTCAGGACTTGATACCCAGCTCCTACAATGAGCAGTTCTTC.

Notes on this clonotype: This may be a read error, as it is one base from a much larger clone. The rearrangement uses TRBV29-1 and TRBJ2-1; D uncertain. Germline V CDR1 and CDR2: SQVTM, ANQGSEA. The CDR3 contains 11 residues. The germline V and J ends were trimmed by 5 bases and 3 bases, with 5 bases remaining between them. The CDR3, as DNA: TGCAGCGTTCTGGACTACAATGAGCAGTTCTTC. This codes for CSVLDYNEQFF.

The chain is built from TRBV7-7 and TRBJ1-1; the match to TRBD1 covers 8 bases. J lost 6 bases, V lost 6 bases, and 6 bases had no gene match. Germline V lookup: CDR1 SSHAT, CDR2 FNYEAQ (reference sequence). The CDR3 is made up of 13 amino acids. CDR3 loop: CASSQGQGSEAFF. The DNA for the CDR3 is TGTGCCAGCAGTCAAGGACAGGGTTCTGAAGCTTTCTTT.

This clonotype turned up a few times. The rearrangement links TRBV20-1 to TRBJ1-1; D ambiguous. The CDR3 is 14 amino acids. CDR1 is DFQATT, CDR2 SNEGSKA, per germline (reference sequence). Between the trimmed V and J ends, which lost 5 bases and 1 base, there was a span of 14 bases. In DNA form, the CDR3 reads TGCAGTGCTGGAGGATCATTATGGAACACTGAAGCTTTCTTT. Protein: CSAGGSLWNTEAFF.

This clonotype was observed a few times. This chain connects TRBV27 to TRBJ1-2; no clear D. Germline V CDR1 and CDR2: MNHEY, SMNVEV (reference sequence). CDR3 length equals 13 residues. Trimming stripped 6 bases from V and 4 bases from J, with 12 bases between. As DNA, the CDR3 is TGTGCCAGCAGCTTTGCCTCTTTCTATGGCTACACCTTC. This codes for CASSFASFYGYTF.

This clonotype was picked up a small number of times. The CDR3 loop reads CASSVALTSTDTQYF. As DNA, the CDR3 is TGTGCCAGCAGCGTAGCACTCACTAGCACAGATACGCAGTATTTT. V usage is TRBV9 and J usage is TRBJ2-3; D is unclear. Germline loops: CDR1 SGDLS, CDR2 YYNGEE. The CDR3 consists of 15 residues. The germline V and J ends were trimmed by 0 bases and 0 bases, with 8 bases remaining between them.

This clonotype was recorded at least ten times. V usage is TRBV27 and J usage is TRBJ2-7; TRBD1 agrees at 8 bases. Germline-derived CDR1 and CDR2 are MNHEY and SMNVEV (reference sequence). The CDR3 extends over 14 amino acids. V trimming: 6 bases; J trimming: 3 bases; junction bases outside the gene matches: 7. The CDR3 spells CASSFGQGDYEQYF. As DNA, the CDR3 is TGTGCCAGCAGCTTCGGACAGGGAGACTACGAGCAGTACTTC.

The chain employs TRBV20-1 and TRBJ1-2, with D possibly matching TRBD1 (6 bases). This CDR3 has 13 amino acids. The V and J ends lost 6 bases and 6 bases respectively, with 17 bases between them. Germline V CDR1 and CDR2: DFQATT, SNEGSKA (reference sequence). The CDR3 nucleotides are TGCAGTGCCCCGACAGGAGTATACCATGGCTACACCTTC. This sequence encodes CSAPTGVYHGYTF.

This clonotype has a count of ten or more. The chain has TRBV5-1 and TRBJ2-3; 14 bases map to TRBD2. Looked up from germline, CDR1 is SGHRS and CDR2 is YFSETQ. The CDR3 runs to 17 residues. V dropped 5 bases and J dropped 2; count of bases not matched to a gene: 7. CDR3 nucleotides: TGCGCCAGCAGAGACGGGACTAGCGGGAGTCCCACAGATACGCAGTATTTT. It encodes CASRDGTSGSPTDTQYF. Variable domain in full (rest from reference TRBV5-1 and TRBJ2-3): KAGVTQTPRYLIKTRGQQVTLSCSPISGHRSVSWYQQTPGQGLQFLFEYFSETQRNKGNFPGRFSGRQFSNSRSEMNVSTLELGDSALYLCASRDGTSGSPTDTQYFGPGTRLTVL.

The gene calls are TRBV9 and TRBJ2-1; D uncertain. V lost 1 base and J lost 5, with 7 bases in between. The CDR3 is 13 residues long. Germline values: CDR1 SGDLS, CDR2 YYNGEE. The DNA of the CDR3 is TGTGCCAGCAGCGTATCCACCAACAATGAGCAGTTCTTC. It is translated as CASSVSTNNEQFF. Drawing the rest from reference TRBV9 and TRBJ2-1, the complete variable domain is DSGVTQTPKHLITATGQRVTLRCSPRSGDLSVYWYQQSLDQGLQFLIQYYNGEERAKGNILERFSAQQFPDLHSELNLSSLELGDSALYFCASSVSTNNEQFFGPGTRLTVL.